This T cell receptor beta chain was documented in a study of control samples from healthy donors and cancer patients. This clone has just a few counts. V lost 1 base to trimming and J lost 0 bases, with 6 bases between them. The CDR3 totals 13 residues. In germline, CDR1 is GTSNPN, CDR2 SVGIG (reference sequence). Clones were sequenced by immunoSEQ multiplex PCR, and TCRdb holds only the in-frame ones, with some missing. The sample includes roughly 55,000 clones, roughly 88% of them seen just once. The clonotype comes from a man between 45 and 60 years old in good health. The chain joins TRBV30 to TRBJ1-1; D not resolved. The sequenced sample consisted of blood. This chain's CDR3 is CAWSGRVNTEAFF. The CDR3 DNA sequence: TGTGCCTGGAGTGGACGCGTGAACACTGAAGCTTTCTTT. The complete variable domain, with remaining parts taken from reference TRBV30 and TRBJ1-1, reads SQTIHQWPATLVQPVGSPLSLECTVEGTSNPNLYWYRQAAGRGLQLLFYSVGIGQISSEVPQNLSASRPQDRQFILSSKKLLLSDSGFYLCAWSGRVNTEAFFGQGTRLTVV.